One sample yielded the 12 T cell receptor beta chains listed below, sequenced in a study of cytomegalovirus exposure and HLA in healthy donors. The PCR had 60 Vbeta and 13 Jbeta primers. Generated by immunoSEQ multiplex PCR, the TCRdb table keeps only in-frame clones and is missing some. The sample lists some 180,000 clones; 75% were seen once. Material for sequencing was PBMCs. The origin of the receptors is a male donor in good health and CMV-seronegative.

The V and J genes are TRBV15 and TRBJ2-5, with 7 bases matching TRBD1. The J call may be wrong; the DNA end is better matched by TRBJ2-7. Germline CDR1 is LNHNV and CDR2 is YYDKDF (reference sequence). This CDR3 has 15 residues. This CDR3 is CATSRDQGQRYEQYF. CDR3 bases: TGTGCCACCAGCAGAGATCAGGGACAGAGATACGAGCAGTACTTC.

This clone was seen a single time. The chain couples TRBV7-7 to TRBJ2-1; 13 bases are a match to TRBD2. The V segment lost 1 base and the J segment 10 bases; nucleotides outside the gene matches: 7. The germline V gene encodes CDR1 SSHAT and CDR2 FNYEAQ (reference sequence). The CDR3 covers 16 residues. CDR3 in DNA: TGTGCCAGCAGCTTAGATAGACTAGCGGGAGGAGGGGAGCAGTTCTTC. It codes for CASSLDRLAGGGEQFF.

This chain connects TRBV28 to TRBJ1-5; 8 nucleotides match TRBD1. The CDR3 has 14 amino acids. Germline V gene sequence: CDR1 MDHEN, CDR2 SYDVKM. The V segment lost 6 bases and the J segment 6 bases; nucleotides outside the gene matches: 7. CDR3 in amino acids: CASRQLTGAQPQHF. CDR3 nucleotides: TGTGCCAGCAGACAATTGACAGGGGCTCAGCCCCAGCATTTT.

The chain recombines TRBV10-3 with TRBJ2-2; D possibly corresponds to TRBD1 (7 bases). The CDR3 runs to 15 residues. Trimming took off 4 bases at V and 7 bases at J, with 16 bases between the two ends. Germline-derived CDR1 and CDR2 are ENHRY and SYGVKD. CDR3 coding DNA: TGTGCCATCAGTGGGGGCGGGACAGCGGGCGGGGAGCTGTTTTTT. Translation: CAISGGGTAGGELFF.

This sequence joins TRBV30 and TRBJ1-5; D uncertain. The germline V gene encodes CDR1 GTSNPN and CDR2 SVGIG (reference sequence). CDR3 length: 12 amino acids. Trimming shortened V by 3 bases and J by 3 bases, and 6 bases separated the two germline ends. The CDR3 protein is CAWSTPNQPQHF. In nucleotides, the CDR3 is TGTGCCTGGAGCACACCCAATCAGCCCCAGCATTTT.

V usage is TRBV27 and J usage is TRBJ2-7; 11 bases fit TRBD2. Germline-derived CDR1 and CDR2 are MNHEY and SMNVEV (reference sequence). The V gene end was trimmed by 2 bases and the J gene end by 3 bases; junction bases not matched to a gene: 6. This CDR3 is built from 16 residues. The DNA for the CDR3 is TGTGCCAGCAGTTTAGTGCTAGCGGGAGGTATCTACGAGCAGTACTTC. Translating it yields CASSLVLAGGIYEQYF.

This clone has more than one count but fewer than ten. The rearrangement uses TRBV28 and TRBJ2-1; TRBD2 is a possible D gene (5 bases). Trimming left V 5 bases short and J 3 bases short, with 8 bases between. Germline loops: CDR1 MDHEN, CDR2 SYDVKM. The CDR3 spans 13 residues. DNA for the CDR3: TGTGCCAGCAGTCTTAGCGACTACAATGAGCAGTTCTTC. This codes for CASSLSDYNEQFF.

This sequence joins TRBV13 and TRBJ2-7, with 7 positions matching TRBD1. The germline gives CDR1 PRHDT, CDR2 FYEKMQ (reference sequence). CDR3 length: 15 amino acids. Losses at the gene ends were 5 bases for V and 2 bases for J; bases not matched to a gene: 9. DNA of the CDR3: TGTGCCAGCAGCATACAAGGGGGCCCCACCTACGAGCAGTACTTC. Amino acid sequence: CASSIQGGPTYEQYF.

The CDR3 reads CASSRGVGGYEQYF. The CDR3 DNA reads TGTGCCAGCAGTCGCGGGGTAGGCGGTTACGAGCAGTACTTC. V is TRBV6-6 and J is TRBJ2-7; perhaps TRBD2 as D (6 bases). Per the germline V gene, CDR1 is MNHNY and CDR2 is SVGAGI (reference sequence). The CDR3 spans 14 residues. V shed 5 bases and J shed 4 bases, with 15 bases lying between them.

This clone was counted a single time. This chain joins TRBV15 and TRBJ2-3; D might be TRBD2 (5 bases). V was clipped by 3 bases and J by 2 bases, with 12 bases between them. The CDR3 contains 15 residues. The germline gives CDR1 LNHNV, CDR2 YYDKDF (reference sequence). The CDR3 nucleotides are TGTGCCACCAGCAGCTCACGAGCGGACACAGATACGCAGTATTTT. This translates into CATSSSRADTDTQYF.

This rearrangement joins TRBV10-3 to TRBJ1-2; 7 bases match TRBD1. CDR3 size: 16 residues. Germline V gives CDR1 ENHRY, CDR2 SYGVKD. Germline trimming cut 2 bases from V and 0 bases from J; bases unmatched to any gene: 6. In DNA, the CDR3 is TGTGCCATCAGTGAGGACAGGGTGTCTTCTAACTATGGCTACACCTTC. Its translation: CAISEDRVSSNYGYTF.

This clone was found once. V usage is TRBV7-2 and J usage is TRBJ1-5; 7 bases map to TRBD1. J was trimmed by 7 bases and V by 2 bases; bases with no gene match: 8. The CDR3 length is 15 residues. Germline CDR1 reads SGHTA; CDR2 reads FQGNSA. CDR3 in amino acids: CASSLLGQGGQPQHF. In DNA, the CDR3 is TGTGCCAGCAGCTTACTCGGGCAGGGGGGACAGCCCCAGCATTTT.